This TCR beta chain was retrieved from a study of shared clonotypes between healthy human individuals. Study results and caveats: Owing to a small donor count, the genetic and exposure-history diversity represented was limited. The study generally estimated greater richness for naive than memory subsets. Measured sharing among donors was expected to vary with sequencing depth. Exclusively blood specimens were collected; tissue repertoires likely differ.

Some clones are missing from TCRdb's copy, which holds only in-frame ones; the method was immunoSEQ multiplex PCR. The sample carries about 580,000 clones, about 98% recorded once. CD45RO-negative, CCR7-positively selected cells formed the naive CD8 fraction, excluding terminally differentiated effector memory CD45RA+ cells. This clone was detected only once. The antigen remains unidentified. Germline trimming cut 7 bases from V and 0 bases from J; bases unmatched to any gene: 12. The CDR3 totals 17 residues. The clonotype originates from a man aged 25 to 40 in good health. The chain has TRBV5-3 and TRBJ2-3, with 9 bases lining up with TRBD1. TRBV5-3 is reported as an ORF; its role is uncertain. Source material: naive CD8+ T cells sorted from blood. CDR3 DNA: TGTGCCAGACTCAGCCACCGGGACAGGGTAAGCACAGATACGCAGTATTTT. This translates into CARLSHRDRVSTDTQYF.